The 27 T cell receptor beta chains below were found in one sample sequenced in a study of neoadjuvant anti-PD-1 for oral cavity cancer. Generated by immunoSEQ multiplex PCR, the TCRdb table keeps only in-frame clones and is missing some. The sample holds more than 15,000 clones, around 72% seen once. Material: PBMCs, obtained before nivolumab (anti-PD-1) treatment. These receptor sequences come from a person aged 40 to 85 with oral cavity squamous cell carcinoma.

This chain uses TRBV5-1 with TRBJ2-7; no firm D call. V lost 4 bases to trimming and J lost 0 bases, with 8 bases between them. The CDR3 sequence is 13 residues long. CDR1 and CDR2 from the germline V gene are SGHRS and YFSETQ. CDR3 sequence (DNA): TGCGCCAGCAGCGTGGACGGCTCCTACGAGCAGTACTTC. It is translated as CASSVDGSYEQYF.

The CDR3 sequence is CASSLVYAGELFF. For the CDR3, the DNA is TGTGCCAGCAGCTTAGTCTACGCCGGGGAGCTGTTTTTT. This chain links TRBV7-9 with TRBJ2-2; no reliable D call. Trimming stripped 1 base from V and 6 bases from J, with 6 bases between. The CDR3 has 13 residues. In germline, CDR1 is SEHNR, CDR2 FQNEAQ (reference sequence).

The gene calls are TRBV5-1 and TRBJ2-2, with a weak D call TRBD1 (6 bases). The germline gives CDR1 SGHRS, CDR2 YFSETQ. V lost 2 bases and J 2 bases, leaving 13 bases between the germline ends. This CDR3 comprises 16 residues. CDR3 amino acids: CASSFDRTGNTGELFF. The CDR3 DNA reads TGCGCCAGCAGCTTTGACAGGACGGGAAACACCGGGGAGCTGTTTTTT.

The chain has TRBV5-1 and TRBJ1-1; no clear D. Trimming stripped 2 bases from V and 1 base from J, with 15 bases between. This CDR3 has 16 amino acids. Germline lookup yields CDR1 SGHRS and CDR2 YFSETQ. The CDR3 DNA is TGCGCCAGCAGCTTTTCCTCTTTCCGCGGGAACACTGAAGCTTTCTTT. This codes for CASSFSSFRGNTEAFF.

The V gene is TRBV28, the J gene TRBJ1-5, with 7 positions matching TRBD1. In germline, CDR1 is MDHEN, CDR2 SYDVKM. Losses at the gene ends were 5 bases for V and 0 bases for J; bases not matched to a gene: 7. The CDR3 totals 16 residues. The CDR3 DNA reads TGTGCCAGCAGTCAGGGGGGGCGAGATAGCAATCAGCCCCAGCATTTT. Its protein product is CASSQGGRDSNQPQHF. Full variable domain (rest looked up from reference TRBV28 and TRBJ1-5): DVKVTQSSRYLVKRTGEKVFLECVQDMDHENMFWYRQDPGLGLRLIYFSYDVKMKEKGDIPEGYSVSREKKERFSLILESASTNQTSMYLCASSQGGRDSNQPQHFGDGTRLSIL.

CDR3 bases: TGCGCCAGCAGCTTGGGGTTATTACTTCCGAGATTTCGGCAAGAGACCCAGTACTTC. It is translated as CASSLGLLLPRFRQETQYF. V usage is TRBV5-1 and J usage is TRBJ2-5, with D unresolved. The ends were cut back, 0 bases at V and 2 bases at J, with 23 bases in the middle. There are 19 residues in the CDR3. Germline assignment: CDR1 SGHRS and CDR2 YFSETQ.

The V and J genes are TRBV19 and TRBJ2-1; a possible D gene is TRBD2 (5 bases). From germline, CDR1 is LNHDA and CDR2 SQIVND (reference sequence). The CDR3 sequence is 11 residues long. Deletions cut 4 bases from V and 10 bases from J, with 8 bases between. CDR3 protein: CASSTEREQFF. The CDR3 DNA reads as TGTGCCAGTAGTACCGAGCGGGAGCAGTTCTTC.

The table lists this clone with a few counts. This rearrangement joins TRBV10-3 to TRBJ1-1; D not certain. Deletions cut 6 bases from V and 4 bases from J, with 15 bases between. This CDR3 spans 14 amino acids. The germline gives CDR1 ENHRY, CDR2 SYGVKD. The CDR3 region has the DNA TGTGCCATCAGCCTGGGCGGCGGCGTCACTGAAGCTTTCTTT. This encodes CAISLGGGVTEAFF.

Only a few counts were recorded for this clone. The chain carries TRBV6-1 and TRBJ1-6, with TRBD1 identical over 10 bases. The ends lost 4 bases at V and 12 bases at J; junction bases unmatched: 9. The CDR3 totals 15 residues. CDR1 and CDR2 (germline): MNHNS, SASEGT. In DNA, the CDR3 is TGTGCCAGCAGTGTTTCCGGGACAGGGGTTTTACCCCTCCACTTT. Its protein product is CASSVSGTGVLPLHF.

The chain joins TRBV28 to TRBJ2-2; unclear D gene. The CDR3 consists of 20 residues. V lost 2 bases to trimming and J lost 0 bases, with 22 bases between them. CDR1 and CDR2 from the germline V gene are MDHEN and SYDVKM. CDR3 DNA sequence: TGTGCCAGCAGTTTACCGATTCTTGTCCGGAATATCCCGAACACCGGGGAGCTGTTTTTT. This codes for CASSLPILVRNIPNTGELFF.

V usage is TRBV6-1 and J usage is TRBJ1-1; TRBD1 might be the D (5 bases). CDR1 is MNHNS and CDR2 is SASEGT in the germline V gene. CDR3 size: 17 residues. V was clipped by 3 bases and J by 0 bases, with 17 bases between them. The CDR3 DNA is TGTGCCAGCAGTGATTTCGTATTGGGGGACCTGAACACTGAAGCTTTCTTT. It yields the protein CASSDFVLGDLNTEAFF.

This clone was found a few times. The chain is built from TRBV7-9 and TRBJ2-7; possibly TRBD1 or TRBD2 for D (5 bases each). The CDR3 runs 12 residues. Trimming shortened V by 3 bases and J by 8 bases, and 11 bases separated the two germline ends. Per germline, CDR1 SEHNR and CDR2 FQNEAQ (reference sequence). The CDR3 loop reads CASSFGADKQYF. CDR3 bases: TGTGCCAGCAGCTTTGGAGCGGACAAGCAGTACTTC.

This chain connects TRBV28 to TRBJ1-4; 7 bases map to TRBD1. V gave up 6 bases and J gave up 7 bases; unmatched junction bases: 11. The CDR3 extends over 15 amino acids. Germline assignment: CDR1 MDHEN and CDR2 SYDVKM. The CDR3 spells CASRTQGGGSEKLFF. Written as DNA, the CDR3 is TGTGCCAGCAGAACCCAGGGGGGGGGAAGTGAAAAACTGTTTTTT.

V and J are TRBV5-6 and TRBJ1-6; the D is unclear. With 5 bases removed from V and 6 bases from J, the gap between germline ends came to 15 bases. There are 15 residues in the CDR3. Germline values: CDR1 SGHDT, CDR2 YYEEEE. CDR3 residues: CASRAGGYGNSPLHF. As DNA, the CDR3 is TGTGCCAGCAGAGCGGGAGGGTACGGTAATTCACCCCTCCACTTT.

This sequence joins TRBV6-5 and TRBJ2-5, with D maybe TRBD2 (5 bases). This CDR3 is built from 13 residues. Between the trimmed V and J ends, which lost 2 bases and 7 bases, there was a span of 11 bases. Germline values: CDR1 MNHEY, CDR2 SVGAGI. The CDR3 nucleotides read TGTGCCAGCAGTTACGCTCTAGGAGGGACCCAGTACTTC. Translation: CASSYALGGTQYF.

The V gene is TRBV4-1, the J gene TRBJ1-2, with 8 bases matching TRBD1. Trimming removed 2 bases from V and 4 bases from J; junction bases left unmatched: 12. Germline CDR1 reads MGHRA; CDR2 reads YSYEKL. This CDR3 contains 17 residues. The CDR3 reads CASSQLTGAGASYGYTF. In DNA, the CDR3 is TGCGCCAGCAGCCAATTGACAGGGGCCGGGGCCAGCTATGGCTACACCTTC.

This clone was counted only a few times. Here the CDR3 DNA reads TGTGCCTGGAGTGTACGGGGAGCTGAAGCTTTCTTT. Protein product: CAWSVRGAEAFF. The chain employs TRBV30 and TRBJ1-1; unclear D gene. This CDR3 spans 12 amino acids. Trimming shortened V by 0 bases and J by 6 bases, and 8 bases separated the two germline ends. CDR1 is GTSNPN, CDR2 SVGIG, per germline (reference sequence).

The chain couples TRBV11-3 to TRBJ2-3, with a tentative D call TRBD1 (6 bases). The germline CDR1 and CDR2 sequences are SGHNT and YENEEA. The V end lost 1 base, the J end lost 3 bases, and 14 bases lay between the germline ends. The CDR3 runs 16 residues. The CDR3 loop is CASSLVWGPKTDTQYF. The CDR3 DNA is TGTGCCAGCAGCTTAGTGTGGGGGCCGAAAACAGATACGCAGTATTTT.

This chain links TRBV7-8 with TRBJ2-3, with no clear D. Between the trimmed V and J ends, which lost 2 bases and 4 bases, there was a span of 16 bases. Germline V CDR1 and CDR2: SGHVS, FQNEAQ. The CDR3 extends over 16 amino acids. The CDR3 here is CASSLPRRFKPDTQYF. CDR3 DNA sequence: TGTGCCAGCAGCTTACCTCGGCGTTTTAAACCAGATACGCAGTATTTT.

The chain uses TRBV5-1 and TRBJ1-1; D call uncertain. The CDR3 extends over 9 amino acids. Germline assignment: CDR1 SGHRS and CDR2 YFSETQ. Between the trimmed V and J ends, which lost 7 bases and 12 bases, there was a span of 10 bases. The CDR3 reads CASENDPFF. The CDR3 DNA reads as TGCGCCAGCGAAAACGATCCTTTCTTT.

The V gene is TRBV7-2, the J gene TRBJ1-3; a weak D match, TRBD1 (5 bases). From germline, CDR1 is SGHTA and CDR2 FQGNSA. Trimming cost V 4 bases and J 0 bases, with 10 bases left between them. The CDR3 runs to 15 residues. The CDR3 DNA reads TGTGCCAGCAGCTCCGATGGGGGCTCTGGAAACACCATATATTTT. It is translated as CASSSDGGSGNTIYF.

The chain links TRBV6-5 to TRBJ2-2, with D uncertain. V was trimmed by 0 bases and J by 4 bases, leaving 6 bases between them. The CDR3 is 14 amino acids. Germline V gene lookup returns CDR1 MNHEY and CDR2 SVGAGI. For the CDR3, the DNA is TGTGCCAGCAGTTACTCCTGGCTCACCGGGGAGCTGTTTTTT. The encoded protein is CASSYSWLTGELFF.

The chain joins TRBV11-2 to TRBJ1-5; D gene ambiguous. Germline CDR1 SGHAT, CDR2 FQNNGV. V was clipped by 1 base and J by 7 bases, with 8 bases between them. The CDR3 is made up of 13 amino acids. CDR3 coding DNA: TGTGCCAGCAGCTTAGGAGACGGCCAGCCCCAGCATTTT. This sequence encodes CASSLGDGQPQHF. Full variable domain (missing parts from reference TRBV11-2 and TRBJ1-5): EAGVAQSPRYKIIEKRQSVAFWCNPISGHATLYWYQQILGQGPKLLIQFQNNGVVDDSQLPKDRFSAERLKGVDSTLKIQPAKLEDSAVYLCASSLGDGQPQHFGDGTRLSIL.

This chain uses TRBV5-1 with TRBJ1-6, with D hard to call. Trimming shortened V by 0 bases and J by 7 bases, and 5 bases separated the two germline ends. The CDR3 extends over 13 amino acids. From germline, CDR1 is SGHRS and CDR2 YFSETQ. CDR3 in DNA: TGCGCCAGCAGCTTGGCAATGAATTCACCCCTCCACTTT. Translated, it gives CASSLAMNSPLHF.

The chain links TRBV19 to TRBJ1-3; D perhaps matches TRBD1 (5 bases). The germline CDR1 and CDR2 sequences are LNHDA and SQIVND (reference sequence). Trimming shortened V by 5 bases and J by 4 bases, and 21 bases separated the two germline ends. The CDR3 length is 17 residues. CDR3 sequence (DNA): TGTGCCAGTAGTGAATATAGACGGGGACCGGGGGGAAACACCATATATTTT. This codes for CASSEYRRGPGGNTIYF. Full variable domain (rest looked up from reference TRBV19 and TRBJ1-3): DGGITQSPKYLFRKEGQNVTLSCEQNLNHDAMYWYRQDPGQGLRLIYYSQIVNDFQKGDIAEGYSVSREKKESFPLTVTSAQKNPTAFYLCASSEYRRGPGGNTIYFGEGSWLTVV.

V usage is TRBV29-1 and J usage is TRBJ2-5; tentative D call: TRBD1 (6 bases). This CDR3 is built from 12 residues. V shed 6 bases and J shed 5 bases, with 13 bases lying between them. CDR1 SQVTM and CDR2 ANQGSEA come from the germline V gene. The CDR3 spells CSVNRDGETQYF. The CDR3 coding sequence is TGCAGCGTAAACAGGGATGGGGAGACCCAGTACTTC.

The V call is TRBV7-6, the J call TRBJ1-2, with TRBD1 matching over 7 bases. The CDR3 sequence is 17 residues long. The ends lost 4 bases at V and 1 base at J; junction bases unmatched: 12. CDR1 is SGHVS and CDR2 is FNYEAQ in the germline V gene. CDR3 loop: CASSSTLTGRSNYGYTF. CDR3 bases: TGTGCCAGCAGCTCCACCCTGACAGGGCGGAGTAACTATGGCTACACCTTC.